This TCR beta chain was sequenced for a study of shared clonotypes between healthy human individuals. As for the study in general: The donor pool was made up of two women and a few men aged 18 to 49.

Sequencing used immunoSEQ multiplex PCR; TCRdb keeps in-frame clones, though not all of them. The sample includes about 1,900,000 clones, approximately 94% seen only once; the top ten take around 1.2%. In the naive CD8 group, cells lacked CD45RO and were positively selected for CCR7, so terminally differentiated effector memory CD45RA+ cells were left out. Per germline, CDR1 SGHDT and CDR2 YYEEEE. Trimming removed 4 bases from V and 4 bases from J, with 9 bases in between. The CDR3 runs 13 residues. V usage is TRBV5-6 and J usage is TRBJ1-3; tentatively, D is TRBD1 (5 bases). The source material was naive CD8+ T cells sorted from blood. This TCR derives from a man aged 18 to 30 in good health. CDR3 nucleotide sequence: TGTGCCAGCAGCGCCTACAGGGGAAACACCATATATTTT. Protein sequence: CASSAYRGNTIYF.